This section outlines one T cell receptor beta chain sequence together with its context. There is no known antigen for this receptor. Base qualities are not at hand, and no much larger clone is one base apart. The CDR3 covers 15 residues, taking in both the cysteine and the phenylalanine. The retained sequence is limited to the CDR3, 45 bases, with the frame set at the first base. V is cut by 6 bases and J by 8 bases, and the space between the germline ends is 19 bases. CDR1 LNHDA and CDR2 SQIVND are derived from the germline V gene (reference sequence). The library was produced with the immunoSEQ multiplex PCR assay. For the multiplex PCR, a mixture combining 60 forward primers for TCR Vbeta segments and 13 reverse primers for TCR Jbeta segments was used. The CDR3 region of rearranged TCR beta genes was amplified from genomic DNA by a multiplex PCR assay. The amplified TCR beta libraries were sequenced on the Illumina HiSeq System as 87-base-pair reads. In the original analysis: In a later analysis, roughly 80 million unique TCR beta chains were counted across the 650 to 700 repertoires, and approximately 9.9 million of these chains were shared by at least two donors. Raw reads were error-corrected and collapsed into unique sequences with a nearest-neighbor algorithm that merged closely related sequences to remove PCR and sequencing errors. CDR3 sequences were aligned to IMGT reference sequences to assign V, D and J gene segments. Each retained sequence needed at least a six-nucleotide match to both a V gene segment and a J gene segment. A rearrangement counted as productive if the CDR3 had no stop codons and remained in frame with V and J, and every other rearrangement counted as non-productive. Following IMGT convention, CDR3 was defined as the stretch from the second conserved V-encoded cysteine up to the conserved J-encoded phenylalanine. In an earlier analysis of approximately 590 of the donors, sequences lacking an unambiguous match to a single V gene segment were excluded. In an earlier analysis of a few hundred of the donors, a V segment was called functional when productive rearrangements were above 56.7%, and segregating when the standard deviation between donors exceeded 5%. To diagnose cytomegalovirus status from the catalog of TCR beta chain sequences, a statistical classification framework was built. In a later analysis, V and J genes were assigned by comparing TCR nucleotide sequences against IMGT/GENE-DB human TR gene sequences. The TCRdist pipeline was used in a later analysis to assign CDR3 sequences and most-parsimonious VDJ recombination scenarios. In a later analysis, each TCR beta chain was defined by its CDR3 amino acid sequence together with its V-gene family, and reads lacking a unique V-gene family were excluded. In a later analysis, around 650 highly shared, low-generation-probability nucleotide sequences were removed to address suspected cross-contamination and a sequencing artifact. In a later analysis, a clonal expansion index for each public chain was calculated from normalized within-repertoire ranks of inferred template counts. In a later analysis, generation probabilities were computed using a VDJ recombination model fitted to out-of-frame rearrangements, and the results were checked against IGoR. A later analysis scored TCR-TCR, TCR-HLA and TCR-CMV co-occurrence with hypergeometric tests, applying a repertoire-size bias correction to TCR pairs. A later analysis estimated false discovery rates by permuting HLA or CMV assignments 20 times. In a later analysis, co-occurring TCRs were grouped with DBSCAN, and TCRdist sequence similarity was added when clustering was performed within HLA-allele-positive subsets. Co-occurrence clustering excluded repertoires with fewer than 30,000 or more than 120,000 public chains, plus five with anomalous nucleotide sharing. Held by TCRdb, this immuneACCESS table contains in-frame sequences only and omits some clones. Under half of the omission traces to an unresolved V gene where checked; the cause of the rest is unknown. That table supplies the V and J calls and clone size; D and trimming were determined from the DNA. The sample profile shows around 150,000 clones; approximately 72% of them were found once. The biggest ten clones account for about 1.3% of the sample.

The sample belongs to a study of cytomegalovirus exposure and HLA in healthy donors (TCRdb year 2017). Study-level background: An earlier analysis of 587 of the donors reported about 280 Gb of sequence data and around 110 million unique TCR beta sequences obtained from about 170 million T cells. A later genetic analysis used genome-wide SNP genotypes for 398 of the 666 donors, treating that subset as a discovery cohort. A handful of DR-DQ haplotypes were treated as single units for association and clustering because of strong linkage in the cohort. Alongside the repertoire data, information on donor age, sex, ethnicity and CMV serostatus was compiled. Along with the approximately 700-subject first cohort, a separate validation cohort of over a hundred different subjects was used. Every discovery cohort repertoire had been produced on one sequencing platform. The T cell repertoires of under 750 subjects were profiled by immunosequencing and related to cytomegalovirus serostatus. The aim of the study was to test whether cataloging public T cell receptors could identify signatures of past pathogen exposure. Among about 400 genotyped donors of the cohort, an average of about 240,000 unique TCR beta nucleotide sequences was sequenced per donor, of which approximately 18% were non-productive. HLA typing covered class I and class II loci at four-digit resolution. To predict cytomegalovirus infection status, the study brought together high-throughput TCR immunosequencing, statistical association of individual TCRs with disease status, and machine learning. An early release covering roughly 600 HLA-typed donors comprised 300 to 350 gigabases of sequencing data and roughly 86 million unique TCR sequences. An earlier analysis of 500 to 650 of the donors applied high-throughput TCR beta sequencing to assess whether each TCR beta V gene segment acted as functional or pseudogenic. In a later analysis, previously published TCR beta repertoires from 600 to 850 donors were re-analyzed and high-resolution HLA genotyping was added so that TCR occurrence patterns could be studied. The genetic ancestry cluster associated with self-reported Caucasian donors included 81% of the roughly 400 genotyped donors. Rather than drawing on any new phenotypic data, the later analysis identified candidate immune exposures from TCR beta sequences and the way those sequences occurred across donors. The number of donors typed differed by locus, with roughly 629-640 for A, B, C, DRB1 and DQB1, more than 500 for DQA1, approximately 580 for DPA1, and approximately 470 for DPB1.

The cohort consisted of 600 or so healthy bone marrow donors. Cohort members were all nominally healthy when sampled, although unrecorded immune exposures were likely present. The donor tested CMV seronegative and was one of the 352 seronegative cohort members. Each donor provided a peripheral blood sample, and peripheral blood mononuclear cells were used for TCR beta sequencing. The Qiagen DNeasy Blood Extraction Kit was used to extract genomic DNA from the blood cell samples. Beyond this particular receptor, the publication reports: Some IMGT-functional V segments, including TRBV6-2 and TRBV6-3, could not be distinguished by the 87-base-pair reads and were therefore excluded. Strong co-occurrence of HLA alleles, especially DR and DQ, made assigning TCR associations to individual alleles difficult. In a later analysis, HLA-associated TCR beta chains were found to be more clonally expanded and to have lower generation probabilities than equally common non-associated chains. According to a later analysis, TCR association rates differed among HLA loci, with DRB1 alleles showing the most associated TCRs and HLA-C alleles showing the fewest. For the cohort, immune exposure information was limited to CMV serostatus. The authors suggested that the approach could potentially be generalized to other disease states and immunological phenotypes. A further reported finding was that TCR beta sequences accurately predicted the HLA-A and HLA-B alleles for most subjects in the first cohort. Correlated functional status among segregating V segments might be attributable to linkage disequilibrium, but an unknown experimental factor could not be ruled out. Across donors, most TCR sequences were observed very rarely, whereas some public TCRs were present in many individuals. In vitro tests confirmed that a few of the cytomegalovirus-associated TCR beta chains recognize cytomegalovirus antigens. V-gene and J-gene trimming of TCR beta chains was associated with a missense DCLRE1C variant in a later genetic analysis, and the association was replicated in an independent cohort. Because HLA typing was unavailable for some donors at each locus, only the typed subset was used in association tests. Sequencing depth was assumed to be roughly uniform across donors in the presence/absence analyses, though that assumption may not hold. In this cohort, only TCR beta chains were sequenced, and detectable features were limited by the absence of alpha or paired-chain data. In a later analysis, most CMV-associated TCR beta chains were found to appear HLA-restricted, with HLA associations seemingly driven largely by CMV exposure. In both the original and validation cohorts, the classifier was reported to diagnose cytomegalovirus status with high specificity and sensitivity. A later analysis reported that several top co-occurrence clusters appeared linked to parvovirus B19, influenza, CMV and Epstein-Barr virus. Because counts were too low, seventeen rarely observed V segments, including chromosome 9 orphons, were excluded from the earlier analysis of about 500 of the donors. In a later analysis, some 17,000 TCR beta sequences were associated with specific HLA alleles at a false discovery rate of 0.05. Compared with the approximately 700-donor mean, donors in an Asian-associated ancestry cluster had fewer N-insertions in productive TCRs, according to a later genetic analysis. A cluster of highly shared sequence variants was judged likely to be a technical artifact of the sequencing pipeline. Broadly in line with IMGT annotations, most TCR beta V segments showed up in productive rearrangements about 90% or about 30% of the time in an earlier analysis of under 700 of the donors. The study gave a list of around 170 TCR beta chains associated with cytomegalovirus.

The sequence links TRBV19 to TRBJ1-4; TRBD1 is a weak D gene call, 5 bases matching. The sample consisted of PBMCs. This sequence originates from a man aged 18 to 30 in good health and CMV-seronegative. The CDR3 is CASRSTRVEGEKLFF. The sequenced DNA: TGTGCCAGTAGGTCTACCAGGGTGGAGGGGGAAAAACTGTTTTTT.